Listed below are T cell receptor beta chains from one sample, sequenced in a study of OX40 agonist ivuxolimab in advanced cancers. Assay: immunoSEQ multiplex PCR; the TCRdb copy retains only in-frame clones and omits some. Among approximately 70,000 clones listed, about 80% were seen once. This sample comprised CD4+ or CD8+ T cells sorted from blood, obtained in a trial of the OX40 agonist ivuxolimab. The receptors come from an adult with an advanced solid tumor such as melanoma, head and neck, liver or kidney cancer. Both conserved end residues are part of each CDR3. The D gene is left open where the match is weak. Expanded clones get a size class; other rows say once, few or many, or leave the size out.

len	abundance	d_gene	v_gene	j_gene	CDR3aa	CDR3nt
14	NA	NA	TRBV9	TRBJ2-3	CASSAPTSTDTQYF	TGTGCCAGCAGCGCCCCAACTAGCACAGATACGCAGTATTTT
15	NA	TRBD1	TRBV19	TRBJ2-7	CASSPGQGWSYEQYF	TGTGCCAGTAGTCCCGGACAGGGTTGGTCCTACGAGCAGTACTTC
14	NA	NA	TRBV5-4	TRBJ1-4	CASSAGGANEKLFF	TGTGCCAGCTCAGCTGGCGGTGCTAATGAAAAACTGTTTTTT
14	NA	TRBD1	TRBV6-4	TRBJ2-2	CASSQGQSTGELFF	TGTGCCAGCAGTCAGGGACAGAGCACCGGGGAGCTGTTTTTT
17	NA	TRBD1	TRBV19	TRBJ1-5	CASSIELGTGGGQPQHF	TGTGCCAGTAGTATAGAGCTCGGGACAGGGGGAGGTCAGCCCCAGCATTTT
14	NA	NA	TRBV5-6	TRBJ2-7	CASSWGTGTYEQYF	TGTGCCAGCAGCTGGGGGACGGGGACCTACGAGCAGTACTTC
15	NA	NA	TRBV27	TRBJ2-7	CASNLLRGFSYEQYF	TGTGCCAGCAATCTTTTACGGGGGTTCTCCTACGAGCAGTACTTC
16	NA	NA	TRBV7-6	TRBJ2-2	CASSNYGGRNTGELFF	TGTGCCAGCAGCAATTATGGGGGTCGAAACACCGGGGAGCTGTTTTTT
14	few	TRBD1	TRBV9	TRBJ2-4	CASSVGTAENIQYF	TGTGCCAGCAGCGTGGGGACAGCCGAAAACATTCAGTACTTC
14	few	TRBD1	TRBV19	TRBJ1-4	CASDARTGPEKLFF	TGTGCCAGCGACGCACGGACAGGGCCTGAAAAACTGTTTTTT
16	NA	TRBD2	TRBV7-8	TRBJ2-2	CASSFLLAGGTGELFF	TGTGCCAGCAGCTTCCTACTAGCGGGAGGTACCGGGGAGCTGTTTTTT
14	NA	NA	TRBV9	TRBJ1-5	CASSEGYSNQPQHF	TGTGCCAGCAGCGAGGGTTATAGCAATCAGCCCCAGCATTTT
14	NA	TRBD1	TRBV6-5	TRBJ1-3	CASTLDRAGNTIYF	TGTGCCAGCACCCTGGACAGGGCTGGAAACACCATATATTTT
16	few	NA	TRBV2	TRBJ2-2	CASSEDMGASTGELFF	TGTGCCAGCAGTGAAGATATGGGGGCGAGCACCGGGGAGCTGTTTTTT
13	NA	NA	TRBV18	TRBJ1-5	CASSPNVNQPQHF	TGTGCCAGCTCACCTAACGTTAATCAGCCCCAGCATTTT
14	NA	NA	TRBV2	TRBJ1-4	CASSELAGNEKLFF	TGTGCCAGCAGTGAACTGGCAGGGAATGAAAAACTGTTTTTT
11	NA	NA	TRBV10-3	TRBJ2-7	CAISELGEQYF	TGTGCCATCAGTGAGTTAGGGGAGCAGTACTTC
16	NA	NA	TRBV7-2	TRBJ2-1	CASSPSRGGAGNEQFF	TGTGCCAGCAGCCCTAGTAGGGGCGGGGCGGGGAATGAGCAGTTCTTC
15	NA	NA	TRBV7-9	TRBJ2-1	CASSPTLDSYNEQFF	TGTGCCAGCAGCCCCACCCTGGACAGTTACAATGAGCAGTTCTTC
12	few	NA	TRBV7-2	TRBJ2-1	CASRVSADEQFF	TGTGCCAGCAGAGTGTCGGCCGACGAGCAGTTCTTC
12	NA	NA	TRBV28	TRBJ2-7	CASTGMAGEQYF	TGTGCCAGCACCGGGATGGCGGGAGAGCAGTACTTC
13	NA	NA	TRBV15	TRBJ2-2	CASETHWIRGAVF	TGTGCCTCCGAAACCCATTGGATCCGGGGAGCTGTTTTT
14	once	NA	TRBV25-1	TRBJ1-4	CASSAVGLSEKLFF	TGTGCCAGCAGCGCTGTGGGGCTTAGTGAAAAACTGTTTTTT
15	NA	TRBD1	TRBV7-2	TRBJ2-7	CASSWSGTDNYEQYF	TGTGCCAGCAGCTGGTCCGGGACAGACAACTACGAGCAGTACTTC
15	NA	NA	TRBV7-7	TRBJ2-5	CASSRNTGSLETQYF	TGTGCTAGCAGCCGAAACACAGGGTCTTTGGAGACCCAGTACTTC
19	NA	TRBD2	TRBV23-1	TRBJ2-1	CASSHGGRTAGGFYNEQFF	TGCGCCAGCAGTCATGGCGGCAGGACCGCCGGGGGGTTCTACAATGAGCAGTTCTTC
16	once	TRBD2	TRBV5-6	TRBJ2-3	CASSWRLAGVTDTQYF	TGTGCCAGCAGCTGGAGACTAGCGGGCGTCACAGATACGCAGTATTTT
15	NA	NA	TRBV28	TRBJ1-6	CASSPLGQGGPPLHF	TGTGCCAGCAGTCCCCTCGGGCAGGGAGGTCCACCCCTCCACTTT
15	NA	NA	TRBV4-1	TRBJ1-5	CASSLVTGMDQPQHF	TGCGCCAGCAGCCTCGTCACTGGGATGGATCAGCCCCAGCATTTT
15	NA	NA	TRBV4-1	TRBJ1-1	CASSQDGDQNTEAFF	TGCGCCAGCAGCCAAGATGGAGATCAGAACACTGAAGCTTTCTTT
13	NA	TRBD1	TRBV28	TRBJ2-7	CASDSLTGDEQYF	TGTGCCAGCGACTCACTTACAGGGGACGAGCAGTACTTC
14	NA	NA	TRBV10-3	TRBJ2-2	CAIRQGRGTGELFF	TGTGCCATCAGGCAAGGTCGTGGCACCGGGGAGCTGTTTTTT
13	NA	NA	TRBV4-3	TRBJ2-7	CASSQEAEYEQYF	TGCGCCAGCAGCCAAGAAGCGGAGTACGAGCAGTACTTC
14	few	NA	TRBV7-9	TRBJ2-2	CASSPILNVEELFF	TGTGCCAGCAGCCCGATCTTGAATGTGGAGGAGCTGTTTTTT
13	NA	NA	TRBV7-2	TRBJ2-3	CASTARRTDTQYF	TGTGCCAGCACCGCTAGGCGCACAGATACGCAGTATTTT
18	NA	TRBD2	TRBV19	TRBJ2-3	CASSTTSGLAGETDTQYF	TGTGCCAGTAGTACGACAAGTGGACTAGCGGGAGAAACAGATACGCAGTATTTT
16	many	NA	TRBV14	TRBJ1-3	CASSPRQGNSGNTIYF	TGTGCCAGCAGCCCACGCCAGGGGAACTCTGGAAACACCATATATTTT
14	NA	NA	TRBV18	TRBJ1-5	CASSPGRGHQPQHF	TGTGCCAGCTCACCGGGCAGGGGCCATCAGCCCCAGCATTTT
16	NA	TRBD2	TRBV19	TRBJ2-3	CASSTRTSGATDTQYF	TGTGCCAGTAGTACCAGGACTAGCGGGGCCACAGATACGCAGTATTTT
16	NA	TRBD2	TRBV7-2	TRBJ2-1	CASSQLAGGHYNEQFF	TGTGCCAGCAGCCAACTAGCGGGGGGGCATTACAATGAGCAGTTCTTC
15	NA	NA	TRBV5-8	TRBJ2-5	CASSLRGLEQETQYF	TGTGCCAGCAGCTTGAGGGGTCTAGAACAAGAGACCCAGTACTTC
16	NA	NA	TRBV7-2	TRBJ2-5	CASSSNFLLGQETQYF	TGTGCCAGCAGCTCTAACTTTTTGTTGGGCCAAGAGACCCAGTACTTC
16	NA	TRBD1	TRBV5-1	TRBJ2-5	CASSSYGTGRQETQYF	TGCGCCAGCAGCTCCTACGGGACAGGACGGCAAGAGACCCAGTACTTC
14	NA	TRBD1	TRBV11-2	TRBJ1-1	CASSLYGTGIEAFF	TGTGCCAGCAGCTTATATGGGACAGGGATAGAAGCTTTCTTT
18	once	TRBD2	TRBV4-3	TRBJ2-3	CASSQGTSGSITSDTQYF	TGCGCCAGCAGCCAGGGGACTAGCGGGAGTATAACTTCAGATACGCAGTATTTT
13	once	NA	TRBV12-5	TRBJ1-1	CASRDTGEAEAFF	TGTGCTAGCCGGGACACGGGAGAGGCTGAAGCTTTCTTT
15	NA	NA	TRBV6-4	TRBJ2-3	CASSVAGAVTDTQYF	TGTGCCAGCAGTGTTGCAGGCGCCGTCACAGATACGCAGTATTTT
15	NA	TRBD1	TRBV7-9	TRBJ1-2	CASSVTGYENYGYTF	TGTGCCAGCAGCGTGACAGGGTATGAGAACTATGGCTACACCTTC
15	NA	NA	TRBV13	TRBJ2-7	CASSLDPIGAYEQYF	TGTGCCAGCAGCTTAGACCCTATAGGGGCCTACGAGCAGTACTTC
14	once	TRBD1	TRBV5-1	TRBJ1-1	CASSRDRENTEAFF	TGCGCCAGCAGCCGGGACAGGGAGAACACTGAAGCTTTCTTT
13	NA	NA	TRBV19	TRBJ1-1	CASSIWGNTEAFF	TGTGCCAGTAGTATATGGGGAAACACTGAAGCTTTCTTT
14	NA	TRBD1	TRBV5-1	TRBJ1-5	CASSPGGRGQPQHF	TGCGCCAGCAGCCCAGGGGGTCGGGGTCAGCCCCAGCATTTT
18	NA	NA	TRBV19	TRBJ1-5	CASSPTARGTYSNQPQHF	TGTGCCAGTAGCCCTACCGCGAGGGGGACCTATAGCAATCAGCCCCAGCATTTT